This TCR beta chain was retrieved from a study of blood T cells in healthy people across ages. Looking at the study overall: There was about one barcoded beta molecule captured by template switching per two T cells.

Study-wide results and caveats: Those diversity estimates obtained from one million T cells were thought to be underestimates. Age brought a roughly linear fall in TCR beta diversity measured per million T cells.

On this clonotype itself: The antigen is not known.

A second PCR of about 7 to 12 cycles used a sample-barcoded 5' primer and a J-beta primer mix. A template-switch adaptor containing 12 random nucleotides labeled each cDNA molecule. TCRdb processed the 5' RACE reads anew with MiXCR; each CDR3 protein has one entry. The table includes about 1,500,000 distinct CDR3 sequences, 40% to 50% detected once. CDR3 length: 15 amino acids. The TCR sequence derives from a young woman in good health. Sequenced: blood. This chain connects TRBV21-1 to TRBJ2-7; TRBD1 is the table's D call and was not checked against the DNA. TRBV21-1 is noted as a pseudogene. The CDR3 bases are TGTGCCCAGCGGGTATCGAGACAGGGGGGCTACGAGCAGTACTTC. Translated: CAQRVSRQGGYEQYF.